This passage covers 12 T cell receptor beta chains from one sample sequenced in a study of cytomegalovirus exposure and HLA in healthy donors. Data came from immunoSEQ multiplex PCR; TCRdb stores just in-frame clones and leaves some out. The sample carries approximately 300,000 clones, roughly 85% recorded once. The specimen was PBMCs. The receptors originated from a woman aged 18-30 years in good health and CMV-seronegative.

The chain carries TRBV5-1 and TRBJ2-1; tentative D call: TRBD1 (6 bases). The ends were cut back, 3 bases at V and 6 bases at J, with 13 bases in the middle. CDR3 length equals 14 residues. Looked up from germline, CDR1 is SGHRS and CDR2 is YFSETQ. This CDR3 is CASSSPEGVNEQFF. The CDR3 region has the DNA TGCGCCAGCAGCTCCCCAGAGGGGGTCAATGAGCAGTTCTTC.

The CDR3 region is CASSIGDREAYEQYF. CDR3 sequence (DNA): TGTGCCAGTAGTATTGGGGACAGGGAGGCCTACGAGCAGTACTTC. This chain uses TRBV19 with TRBJ2-7; TRBD1 matches 9 bases. The CDR3 is 15 residues long. The V gene's germline CDR1 is LNHDA and CDR2 SQIVND (reference sequence). V shed 3 bases, J shed 2 bases, and the junction held 5 bases outside the gene matches. The full variable domain, rest sourced from reference TRBV19 and TRBJ2-7, is DGGITQSPKYLFRKEGQNVTLSCEQNLNHDAMYWYRQDPGQGLRLIYYSQIVNDFQKGDIAEGYSVSREKKESFPLTVTSAQKNPTAFYLCASSIGDREAYEQYFGPGTRLTVT.

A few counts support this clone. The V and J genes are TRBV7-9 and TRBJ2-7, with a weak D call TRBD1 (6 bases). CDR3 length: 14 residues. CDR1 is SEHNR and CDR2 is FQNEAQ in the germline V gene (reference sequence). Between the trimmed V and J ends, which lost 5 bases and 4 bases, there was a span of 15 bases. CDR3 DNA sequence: TGTGCCAGCAGCCCCCGACAGGACTCATACGAGCAGTACTTC. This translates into CASSPRQDSYEQYF.

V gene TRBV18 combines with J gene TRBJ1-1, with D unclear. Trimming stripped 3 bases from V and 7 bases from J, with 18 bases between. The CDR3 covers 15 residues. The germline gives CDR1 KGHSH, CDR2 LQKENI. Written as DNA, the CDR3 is TGTGCCAGCTCACCCCTTAAGGGCGAAGGGAGTGAAGCTTTCTTT. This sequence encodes CASSPLKGEGSEAFF.

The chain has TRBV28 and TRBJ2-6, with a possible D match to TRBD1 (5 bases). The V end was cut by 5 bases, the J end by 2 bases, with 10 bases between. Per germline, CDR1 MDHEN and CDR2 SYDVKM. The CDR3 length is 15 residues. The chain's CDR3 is CASSPRTTGANVLTF. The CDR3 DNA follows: TGTGCCAGCAGTCCCCGGACAACTGGGGCCAACGTCCTGACTTTC.

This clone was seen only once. The CDR3 protein is CASSVGLAGVFEQFF. Here the CDR3 DNA reads TGTGCCAGCAGCGTGGGGCTAGCGGGAGTTTTTGAGCAGTTCTTC. The chain is built from TRBV2 and TRBJ2-1; TRBD2 aligns across 10 bases. With 6 bases clipped from V and 9 bases from J, the junction kept 11 bases outside the gene matches. This CDR3 comprises 15 residues. Germline V gives CDR1 SNHLY, CDR2 FYNNEI. The full variable domain, in which reference TRBV2 and TRBJ2-1 provide the parts outside the CDR3, is EPEVTQTPSHQVTQMGQEVILRCVPISNHLYFYWYRQILGQKVEFLVSFYNNEISEKSEIFDDQFSVERPDGSNFTLKIRSTKLEDSAMYFCASSVGLAGVFEQFFGPGTRLTVL.

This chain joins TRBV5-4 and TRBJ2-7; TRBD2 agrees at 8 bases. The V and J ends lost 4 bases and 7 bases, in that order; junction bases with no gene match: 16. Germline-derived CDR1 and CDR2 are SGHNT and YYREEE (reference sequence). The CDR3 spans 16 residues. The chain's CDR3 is CASSAGGGQTNQEQYF. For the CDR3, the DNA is TGTGCCAGCAGCGCCGGGGGGGGACAAACGAATCAGGAGCAGTACTTC.

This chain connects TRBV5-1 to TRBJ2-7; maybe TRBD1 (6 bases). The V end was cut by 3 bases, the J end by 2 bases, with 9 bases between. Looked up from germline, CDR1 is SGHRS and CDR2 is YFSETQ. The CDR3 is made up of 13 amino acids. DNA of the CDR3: TGCGCCAGCAGCTGGGGACATACCTACGAGCAGTACTTC. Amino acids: CASSWGHTYEQYF.

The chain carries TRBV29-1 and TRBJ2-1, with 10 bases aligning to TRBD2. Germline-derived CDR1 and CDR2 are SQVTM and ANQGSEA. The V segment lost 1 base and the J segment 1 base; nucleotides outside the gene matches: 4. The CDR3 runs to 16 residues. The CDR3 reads CSVEGTSGTSYNEQFF. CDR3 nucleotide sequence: TGCAGCGTTGAAGGGACTAGCGGTACTTCCTACAATGAGCAGTTCTTC.

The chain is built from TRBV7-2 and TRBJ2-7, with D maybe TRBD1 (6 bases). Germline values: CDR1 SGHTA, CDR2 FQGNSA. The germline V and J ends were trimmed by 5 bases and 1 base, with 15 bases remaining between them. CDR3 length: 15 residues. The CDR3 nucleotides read TGTGCCAGCAGCGTGACTACAGGGCCTTCCTACGAGCAGTACTTC. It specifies CASSVTTGPSYEQYF. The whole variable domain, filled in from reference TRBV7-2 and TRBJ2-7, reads GAGVSQSPSNKVTEKGKDVELRCDPISGHTALYWYRQSLGQGLEFLIYFQGNSAPDKSGLPSDRFSAERTGGSVSTLTIQRTQQEDSAVYLCASSVTTGPSYEQYFGPGTRLTVT.

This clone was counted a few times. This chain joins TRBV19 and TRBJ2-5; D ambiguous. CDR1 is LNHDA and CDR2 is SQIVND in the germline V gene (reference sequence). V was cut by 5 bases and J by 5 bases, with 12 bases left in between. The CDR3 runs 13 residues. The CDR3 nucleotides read TGTGCCAGTAGTTTCTCCACCCGGGAGACCCAGTACTTC. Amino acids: CASSFSTRETQYF. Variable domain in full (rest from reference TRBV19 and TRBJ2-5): DGGITQSPKYLFRKEGQNVTLSCEQNLNHDAMYWYRQDPGQGLRLIYYSQIVNDFQKGDIAEGYSVSREKKESFPLTVTSAQKNPTAFYLCASSFSTRETQYFGPGTRLLVL.

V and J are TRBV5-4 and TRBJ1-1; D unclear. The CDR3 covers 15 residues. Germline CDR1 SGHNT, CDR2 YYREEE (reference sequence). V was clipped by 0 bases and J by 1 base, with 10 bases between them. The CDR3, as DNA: TGTGCCAGCAGCTTGGGGGCTCGACAGAACACTGAAGCTTTCTTT. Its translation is CASSLGARQNTEAFF.